This T cell receptor beta chain was captured in a study of T cell clones after liver transplantation. As for the study in general: A pre-transplant mixed lymphocyte reaction with TCRbeta sequencing defined graft-donor-reactive clones followed in post-transplant blood. Draws occurred before transplant, before withdrawal, and after complete or failed withdrawal.

There are a few counts of this clone. The method was immunoSEQ multiplex PCR; TCRdb's version includes in-frame clones alone and lacks a portion of them. The data show 90,000 to 120,000 clones, about 81% seen once. The material sequenced was CD4+ T cells from blood, taken before liver transplant. This receptor was obtained from a human donor who received a liver transplant.

CDR3 sequence: CASSPIAVSYNEQFF. The CDR3 DNA reads TGTGCCAGCAGCCCCATAGCGGTCTCCTACAATGAGCAGTTCTTC. J is TRBJ2-1 and V is TRBV7-2, with D tentatively TRBD2 (6 bases). The CDR3 sequence is 15 residues long. In germline, CDR1 is SGHTA, CDR2 FQGNSA. V lost 5 bases to trimming and J lost 0 bases, with 11 bases between them.